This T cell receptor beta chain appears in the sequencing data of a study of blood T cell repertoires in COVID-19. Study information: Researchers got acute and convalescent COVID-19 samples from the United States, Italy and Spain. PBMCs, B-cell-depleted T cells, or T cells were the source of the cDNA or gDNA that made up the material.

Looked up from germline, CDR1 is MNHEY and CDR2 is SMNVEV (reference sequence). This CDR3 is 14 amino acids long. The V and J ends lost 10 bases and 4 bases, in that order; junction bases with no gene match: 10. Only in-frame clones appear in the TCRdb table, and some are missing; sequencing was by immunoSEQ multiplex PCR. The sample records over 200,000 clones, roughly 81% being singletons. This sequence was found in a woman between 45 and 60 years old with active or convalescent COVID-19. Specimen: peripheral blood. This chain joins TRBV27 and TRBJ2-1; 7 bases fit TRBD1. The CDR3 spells CATRDRAEYNEQFF. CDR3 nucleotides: TGTGCCACCAGAGACAGGGCGGAATACAATGAGCAGTTCTTC.